Listed below are T cell receptor beta chains from one sample, sequenced in a study of post-analysis software for immune sequencing data. Each CDR3 protein gets one entry after TCRdb re-called the PCR reads with MiXCR. Of 550,000 to 700,000 distinct CDR3 sequences in the sample, around 44% are singletons; the top ten hold about 1.8%. The sample consisted of blood. Receptor source: a girl aged 10 to 17 with multiple sclerosis. Both conserved end residues are part of each CDR3. D genes are given only for firm matches. A row's size may be missing; if present it is once, few, many or a size class.

v_call	d_call	j_call	clone_size	cdr3_aa	cdr3_nt
TRBV13	.	TRBJ2-1	few	CASSLEVAEQFF	TGTGCCAGCAGCTTAGAGGTAGCGGAGCAGTTCTTC
TRBV20-1	.	TRBJ2-5	.	CSARARFGETQYF	TGCAGTGCTAGAGCTAGGTTCGGCGAGACCCAGTACTTC
TRBV6-5	.	TRBJ1-1	.	CASSEGGEAFF	TGTGCCAGCAGCGAAGGAGGTGAAGCTTTCTTT
TRBV5-1	TRBD1	TRBJ1-1	.	CASSVGTDWTEAFF	TGCGCCAGCAGCGTGGGGACAGACTGGACTGAAGCTTTCTTT
TRBV20-1	TRBD2	TRBJ2-7	.	CSARSTSGAGYEQYF	TGCAGTGCTAGGTCAACTAGCGGGGCCGGTTACGAGCAGTACTTC
TRBV5-4	.	TRBJ2-1	.	CASSDGVRNEQFF	TGTGCCAGCAGTGACGGGGTCAGGAATGAGCAGTTCTTC
TRBV29-1	TRBD2	TRBJ2-1	.	CSGRARTDEQFF	TGTAGCGGGAGGGCGAGGACGGATGAGCAGTTCTTC
TRBV5-1	.	TRBJ1-1	.	CASSRDHTPDTEAFF	TGCGCCAGCAGCAGGGATCACACCCCGGACACTGAAGCTTTCTTT
TRBV12-3/TRBV12-4	.	TRBJ1-1	.	CASSRRENTEAFF	TGTGCCAGCAGTCGTCGGGAGAACACTGAAGCTTTCTTT
TRBV5-6	TRBD2	TRBJ2-1	.	CASSLVLAGRGGQFF	TGTGCCAGCAGCTTGGTTCTAGCGGGACGGGGCGGGCAGTTCTTC
TRBV11-2	.	TRBJ2-7	few	CASSFTHWQYF	TGTGCCAGCAGCTTCACGCACTGGCAGTACTTC